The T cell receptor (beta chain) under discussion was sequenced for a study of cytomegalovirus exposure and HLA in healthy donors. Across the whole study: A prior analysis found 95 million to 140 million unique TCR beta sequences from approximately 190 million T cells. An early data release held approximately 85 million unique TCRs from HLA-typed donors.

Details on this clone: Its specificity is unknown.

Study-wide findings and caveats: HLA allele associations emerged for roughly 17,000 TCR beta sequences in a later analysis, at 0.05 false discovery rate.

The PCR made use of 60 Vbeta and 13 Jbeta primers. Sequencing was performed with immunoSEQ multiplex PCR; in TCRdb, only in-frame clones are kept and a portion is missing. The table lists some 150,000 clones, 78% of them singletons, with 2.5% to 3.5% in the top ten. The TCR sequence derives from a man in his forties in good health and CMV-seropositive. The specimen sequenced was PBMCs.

The CDR3 loop reads CASSLVDMNTEAFF. The CDR3 DNA reads as TGTGCCAGCAGCTTAGTAGACATGAACACTGAAGCTTTCTTT. This sequence joins TRBV7-9 and TRBJ1-1; D unclear. V lost 1 base to trimming and J lost 0 bases, with 6 bases between them. There are 14 residues in the CDR3. CDR1 and CDR2 (germline): SEHNR, FQNEAQ (reference sequence).